This T cell receptor (beta chain) was sequenced in a study of beta chain features in type 1 diabetes. Study-wide results and limits: Possibly, sequencing cDNA over-represented cells that had high TCR expression levels. Shorter TCRB CDR3s, moderately but significantly so, marked every one of the four CD4+ subsets in Type 1 diabetes patients.

In germline, CDR1 is PRHDT, CDR2 FYEKMQ (reference sequence). The V gene lost 6 bases and the J gene lost 5 bases, with 13 bases spanning the gap. The CDR3 length is 13 residues. TCRB transcripts that were expressed got sequenced, as all of the isolated RNA had been reverse transcribed. Assay: immunoSEQ multiplex PCR; the TCRdb copy retains only in-frame clones and omits some. In the table there are some 900,000 clones, 17% of which are singletons. All sorted populations exceeded 98% purity. In this sample, this clone turned up a few times. The antigen is unknown. The genes are TRBV13 and TRBJ1-2; D may be TRBD1 (6 bases). This receptor was identified in a woman aged 18-29 years in good health. The sample comprised naive CD4+ T cells from blood. The CDR3 here is CASRLTGKYGYTF. In nucleotides, the CDR3 is TGTGCCAGCAGGCTCACAGGGAAGTATGGCTACACCTTC.